Below, 9 T cell receptor beta chains from the same sample are listed, as sequenced in a study of OX40 agonist ivuxolimab in advanced cancers. Data came from immunoSEQ multiplex PCR; TCRdb stores just in-frame clones and leaves some out. The sample contains roughly 80,000 clones, more than 75% of which appear only once. The sequencing here drew on CD4+ or CD8+ T cells sorted from blood, taken in a trial of the OX40 agonist ivuxolimab. These receptors all stem from an adult with an advanced solid tumor such as melanoma, head and neck, liver or kidney cancer.

The rearrangement joins TRBV2 to TRBJ1-6; a possible D gene is TRBD1 (6 bases). V was clipped by 6 bases and J by 9 bases, with 15 bases between them. Germline V gives CDR1 SNHLY, CDR2 FYNNEI. The CDR3 runs to 14 residues. CDR3 amino acids: CASSRTAEGSPLHF. The CDR3 DNA is TGTGCCAGCAGCCGGACAGCCGAAGGTTCACCCCTCCACTTT.

This clone was seen a single time. This chain uses TRBV25-1 with TRBJ1-2; D perhaps matches TRBD1 (5 bases). Trimming removed 8 bases from V and 3 bases from J, with 13 bases in between. Germline V gives CDR1 MGHDK, CDR2 SYGVNS. This CDR3 spans 13 amino acids. The CDR3 sequence: CASHSGTDYGYTF. CDR3 in DNA: TGTGCCAGCCACTCCGGGACCGACTATGGCTACACCTTC.

The sample holds a few counts of this clone. DNA for the CDR3: TGCGCCAGCAGCTTGGGAGGGGGGCTGAGGTCTGAAGCTTTCTTT. Encoded protein: CASSLGGGLRSEAFF. This chain joins TRBV5-1 and TRBJ1-1, with D tentatively TRBD1 (6 bases). The CDR3 spans 15 residues. CDR1 and CDR2 (germline): SGHRS, YFSETQ. With 0 bases removed from V and 6 bases from J, the gap between germline ends came to 15 bases.

This clone has a handful of counts. This sequence joins TRBV9 and TRBJ1-2; weak D call: TRBD1 (6 bases). The CDR3 length is 16 residues. Trimming cost V 3 bases and J 0 bases, with 15 bases left between them. Germline assignment: CDR1 SGDLS and CDR2 YYNGEE. DNA for the CDR3: TGTGCCAGCAGCGGAGAGGACAGAGAAGCTAACTATGGCTACACCTTC. Translation: CASSGEDREANYGYTF.

The V call is TRBV7-9, the J call TRBJ1-4; D is undetermined. Germline CDR1 reads SEHNR; CDR2 reads FQNEAQ (reference sequence). The CDR3 is 15 amino acids. V was trimmed by 2 bases and J by 8 bases, leaving 15 bases between them. CDR3 loop: CASSLFQVVEEKLFF. The CDR3 bases are TGTGCCAGCAGCTTATTTCAGGTCGTCGAGGAAAAACTGTTTTTT. The full variable domain, its missing parts supplied by reference TRBV7-9 and TRBJ1-4, is DTGVSQNPRHKITKRGQNVTFRCDPISEHNRLYWYRQTLGQGPEFLTYFQNEAQLEKSRLLSDRFSAERPKGSFSTLEIQRTEQGDSAMYLCASSLFQVVEEKLFFGSGTQLSVL.

The count of this clone is one. The chain recombines TRBV14 with TRBJ1-1, with D hard to call. The CDR3 covers 15 residues. V lost 3 bases to trimming and J lost 3 bases, with 14 bases between them. CDR1 is SGHDN and CDR2 is FVKESK in the germline V gene. CDR3 sequence: CASSHLRARDTEAFF. In DNA, the CDR3 is TGTGCCAGCAGCCATCTTAGAGCGCGGGACACTGAAGCTTTCTTT.

This clone was detected only a few times. Different DNA sequences within this sample yield the same CDR3. The chain couples TRBV5-1 to TRBJ1-1, with 8 bases that match TRBD1. The CDR3 is made up of 14 amino acids. Germline assignment: CDR1 SGHRS and CDR2 YFSETQ. Trimming took 4 bases from V and 5 from J; bases not matched to a gene: 7. The DNA of the CDR3 is TGCGCCAGCAGCCGAGACAGGGGAGGGACTGAAGCTTTCTTT. Amino acid sequence: CASSRDRGGTEAFF.

This chain joins TRBV5-4 and TRBJ2-5; D uncertain. CDR3 size: 15 residues. V lost 0 bases, J lost 7 bases, and 16 bases lay in between. Germline loops: CDR1 SGHNT, CDR2 YYREEE (reference sequence). CDR3: CASSLESAGTATQYF. The CDR3 DNA reads TGTGCCAGCAGCTTGGAGTCCGCTGGCACGGCGACCCAGTACTTC.

The genes are TRBV30 and TRBJ1-1, with a possible D match to TRBD1 (5 bases). The CDR3 spans 12 residues. The germline V gene has CDR1 GTSNPN and CDR2 SVGIG (reference sequence). V was shortened by 4 bases and J by 5 bases, with 11 bases between the two germline ends. The CDR3 coding sequence is TGTGCCTGGATTGGGGCCGTAACTGAAGCTTTCTTT. Its translation is CAWIGAVTEAFF. Full variable domain (rest looked up from reference TRBV30 and TRBJ1-1): SQTIHQWPATLVQPVGSPLSLECTVEGTSNPNLYWYRQAAGRGLQLLFYSVGIGQISSEVPQNLSASRPQDRQFILSSKKLLLSDSGFYLCAWIGAVTEAFFGQGTRLTVV.